This T cell receptor (beta chain) was found in a study of CD8 T cells in Susac syndrome. As controls, healthy donors matched for age and sex were used. TEMRA cells were FACS-enriched and CD8+ and CD4+ T cells negatively isolated. After extraction with the RNeasy kit, about 0.45 to 1 ug of the RNA was reverse transcribed using random hexamers. TCRdb fed the immunoSEQ multiplex PCR reads into MiXCR, producing one record per CDR3 protein. The data show roughly 160,000 distinct CDR3 sequences, around 94% seen once. The CDR3 covers 13 residues. In germline, CDR1 is GTSNPN, CDR2 SVGIG (reference sequence). Between the trimmed V and J ends, which lost 3 bases and 0 bases, there was a span of 8 bases.

The chain has TRBV30 and TRBJ2-5; weak D call: TRBD2 (5 bases). Sequenced input: CD4+ T cells from PBMCs. This clonotype was obtained from a human donor in good health. Written as DNA, the CDR3 is TGTGCCTGGAGCGGGGAAGACCAAGAGACCCAGTACTTC. Its translation: CAWSGEDQETQYF.